Detailed here is one T cell receptor beta chain. Its antigen is still unknown. The junction shows a germline mismatch at one end, possibly a read error. The CDR3 is 14 residues long. CDR1 and CDR2 from the germline V gene are SGHTA and FQGNSA. This sample is part of a study of a mutant IDH1 vaccine in newly diagnosed glioma. Time point reported: week 11, during vaccination. A single vaccine dose contained 300 ug of mutant IDH1 20-mer peptide, and topical imiquimod was used with it. Overall study findings and caveats: A vaccine-induced immune response developed in around 92% of the patients. With respect to changes in top peripheral T cell clonotypes, pseudoprogression seemed unrelated.

The table came from immunoSEQ multiplex PCR; TCRdb's copy has only in-frame clones and leaves some out. The table includes just over 35,000 clones, about four fifths detected once. This TCR was recovered from a woman younger than 45 with glioma. Some clones in this sample may be carry-over from other donors' samples. Sequenced material: peripheral blood mononuclear cells (PBMCs), taken from a glioma patient whose treatment included an IDH1 peptide vaccine. The rearrangement uses TRBV7-2 and TRBJ2-5; 9 bases align to TRBD2. CDR3 nucleotide sequence: TGTGCCAGCAGGTTAGCGGGAGTCCGCGAGACCCAGTACTTC. Its translation: CASRLAGVRETQYF.